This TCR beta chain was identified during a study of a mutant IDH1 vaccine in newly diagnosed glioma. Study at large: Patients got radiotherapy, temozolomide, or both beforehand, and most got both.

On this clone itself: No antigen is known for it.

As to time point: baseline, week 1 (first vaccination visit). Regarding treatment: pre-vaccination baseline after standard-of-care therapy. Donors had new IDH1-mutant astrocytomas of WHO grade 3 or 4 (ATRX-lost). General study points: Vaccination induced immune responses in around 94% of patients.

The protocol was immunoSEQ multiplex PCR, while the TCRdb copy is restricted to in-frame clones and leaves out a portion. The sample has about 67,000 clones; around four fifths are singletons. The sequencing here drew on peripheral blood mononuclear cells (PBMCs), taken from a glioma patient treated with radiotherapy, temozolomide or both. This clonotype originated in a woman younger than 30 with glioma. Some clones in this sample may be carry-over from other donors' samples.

Written as DNA, the CDR3 is TGTGCCAGCAGCTTAGTACGTGCCGGGGAGCTGTTTTTT. Its translation: CASSLVRAGELFF. The rearrangement links TRBV7-6 to TRBJ2-2; D is undetermined. The V end was cut by 1 base, the J end by 6 bases, with 6 bases between. The CDR3 extends over 13 amino acids. Germline assignment: CDR1 SGHVS and CDR2 FNYEAQ.